This TCR beta chain came from a study of blood T cell repertoires in COVID-19. Overall study: Spain, Italy and the United States supplied samples that represented acute and convalescent COVID-19. The analysed material was cDNA or gDNA that came from T cells, B-cell-depleted T cells, or PBMCs.

This clone was seen once. Germline CDR1 reads SGHNT; CDR2 reads YYREEE (reference sequence). Germline trimming cut 4 bases from V and 4 bases from J; bases unmatched to any gene: 10. The CDR3 sequence is 16 residues long. Original methodology: Quantification of nucleated cells was approximated via reference gene primer amplification. Here immunoSEQ multiplex PCR was the method, and the copy in TCRdb shows in-frame clones only, minus some. That table furnishes V, J and clone size, whereas the DNA furnished D and trimming. The profile shows roughly 200,000 clones, 70% to 90% of them singletons. Sequencing was done on a sample of peripheral blood. This sequence originates from a man between 60 and 75 years old with acute or convalescent COVID-19. The chain employs TRBV5-4 and TRBJ2-1; 8 nucleotides line up with TRBD1. The CDR3 bases are TGTGCCAGCAGCCTGCTCGGGCAGGGGGCGTACAATGAGCAGTTCTTC. Translated: CASSLLGQGAYNEQFF.